This T cell receptor (beta chain) is from a study of blood T cell repertoires in COVID-19 (dated by TCRdb to 2018 to 2020). A note on the overall study: Collaborator samples came from the United States, Italy and Spain and covered acute and convalescent phases of COVID-19. The prospective study material was composed of cDNA or gDNA derived from T cells, B-cell-depleted T cells, or PBMCs. Subjects who had been exposed to COVID-19, were actively infected with it, or had recovered from it provided the deeply sampled blood TCRbeta repertoires that made up the dataset. The repertoires were released in a freely available public database meant as a resource for research on the immune response to SARS-CoV-2. Samples came from the ongoing ImmuneRACE study (first 160 participants) plus 1,254 subjects from 6 global collaborators. The sample metadata nearly always contained a de-identified subject ID, COVID-19 status, age in years and sex. Where available, HLA class I and class II types were taken from metadata supplied by the sample provider and were not determined by assay-based typing.

This clone was seen a handful of times. Its cognate antigen has yet to be identified. The record has no base qualities; no much larger clone is one base away. TCRbeta CDR3 regions were amplified from genomic DNA using the immunoSEQ Assay, a bias-controlled multiplex PCR. On the study's bioinformatics: Within the assay, amplification of reference gene primers was used to estimate how many nucleated cells each sample contained. Sequence reads were collapsed and filtered to measure the absolute abundance of every unique TCRbeta CDR3 rearrangement. Productive Simpson clonality was computed per sample as the square root of Simpson's diversity index over productive rearrangements. Drawn from immuneACCESS, this table holds only the in-frame rearrangements with V and J called that TCRdb kept. Clones are partly lost; checked studies trace under half to an unresolved V gene and leave the rest unexplained. V and J calls and clone size are as listed in that table; D and trimming were resolved from the DNA. The sample profile shows about 120,000 clones; 60% to 85% of them were found once. The ten largest clones capture about 2.3% of the sample.

Overall results and qualifications from the work: How much clinical and demographic metadata was included differed by source and by participant, and the metadata was provided uncurated.

Each collaborating institution followed its own protocols to collect whole blood in K2EDTA tubes. Collaborator samples were shipped for TCRbeta analysis as frozen whole blood, isolated PBMCs, or DNA extracted from either sample type. Looking up the germline V gene yields CDR1 SGHRS and CDR2 YFSETQ. Inclusive of the bounding cysteine and phenylalanine, the CDR3 is 15 residues long. Kept here is only the CDR3 DNA, which spans 45 bases and is read in frame from base 1. V was cut back by 1 base and J by 1 base, leaving a gap of 8 bases between them. The sequence was collected from a man between 65 and 85 years old with acute or convalescent COVID-19. The sequenced sample consisted of peripheral blood. The rearranged segments are TRBV5-1 and TRBJ2-2, with TRBD2 perhaps the D gene, on 6 matching bases. The base sequence is TGCGCCAGCAGCTTGCTCGGGGGGAACACCGGGGAGCTGTTTTTT. The encoded protein is CASSLLGGNTGELFF.